The 7 T cell receptor beta chains reported below all come from one sample, sequenced in a study of blood T cell repertoires in COVID-19. TCRdb keeps only in-frame clones here, not all; method: immunoSEQ multiplex PCR. Of tens of thousands of clones listed, 70% to 85% are singletons. Sequences were obtained from peripheral blood. The receptors were gathered from a man aged 70-80 years with acute or convalescent COVID-19.

This sequence joins TRBV5-8 and TRBJ1-2; 8 nucleotides agree with TRBD1. Germline trimming cut 4 bases from V and 7 bases from J; bases unmatched to any gene: 12. This CDR3 comprises 15 residues. Germline V gives CDR1 SGHTS, CDR2 YDEGEE. The CDR3 region has the DNA TGTGCCAGCAGCCATCCGGGACAGGACGTTCGTGGCTACACCTTC. It encodes CASSHPGQDVRGYTF. The entire variable domain, with the rest obtained from reference TRBV5-8 and TRBJ1-2, is as follows: EAGVTQSPTHLIKTRGQQATLRCSPISGHTSVYWYQQALGLGLQFLLWYDEGEERNRGNFPPRFSGRQFPNYSSELNVNALELEDSALYLCASSHPGQDVRGYTFGSGTRLTVV.

The chain combines TRBV9 with TRBJ1-2; 8 positions match TRBD1. Trimming cost V 3 bases and J 3 bases; bases outside gene matches: 4. In germline, CDR1 is SGDLS, CDR2 YYNGEE. The CDR3 has 14 amino acids. The CDR3 is CASSAGQGDYGYTF. In DNA, the CDR3 is TGTGCCAGCAGCGCAGGACAGGGAGACTATGGCTACACCTTC. The full variable domain, completed using reference TRBV9 and TRBJ1-2, is DSGVTQTPKHLITATGQRVTLRCSPRSGDLSVYWYQQSLDQGLQFLIQYYNGEERAKGNILERFSAQQFPDLHSELNLSSLELGDSALYFCASSAGQGDYGYTFGSGTRLTVV.

The chain carries TRBV24-1 and TRBJ1-1; D gene ambiguous. Germline lookup yields CDR1 KGHDR and CDR2 SFDVKD. Trimming removed 1 base from V and 4 bases from J, with 6 bases in between. This CDR3 has 13 amino acids. The CDR3 loop is CATSDLRGTEAFF. The CDR3 DNA follows: TGTGCCACCAGTGATTTACGGGGCACTGAAGCTTTCTTT.

This chain uses TRBV28 with TRBJ1-4; 9 nucleotides match TRBD1. In germline, CDR1 is MDHEN, CDR2 SYDVKM. V shed 6 bases, J shed 4 bases, and the junction held 3 bases outside the gene matches. CDR3 size: 14 residues. This chain's CDR3 is CASSQTGGNEKLFF. CDR3 DNA: TGTGCCAGCAGCCAGACAGGGGGTAATGAAAAACTGTTTTTT.

By sample share, this clone is medium-sized (0.01 to 0.1%). At one boundary the junction diverges from the germline segment, which might be a read error. The chain employs TRBV3-1 (or the pseudogene TRBV3-2) and TRBJ1-6; 7 bases align to TRBD1. This CDR3 is built from 14 residues. CDR1 is LGHDT, CDR2 YNNKEL, per germline (reference sequence). The CDR3 protein is CASSEDRANSPLHF. CDR3 DNA sequence: TGTGCCAGCAGCGAAGACAGGGCTAATTCACCCCTCCACTTT.

J is TRBJ2-2 and V is TRBV24-1; TRBD1 aligns across 8 bases. CDR1 and CDR2 from the germline V gene are KGHDR and SFDVKD. V lost 1 base to trimming and J lost 1 base; unmatched junction nucleotides: 1. This CDR3 spans 16 amino acids. CDR3 loop: CATSDFGQGNTGELFF. Here the CDR3 DNA reads TGTGCCACCAGTGATTTCGGACAGGGGAACACCGGGGAGCTGTTTTTT.

V is TRBV24-1 and J is TRBJ2-2; D might be TRBD1 (6 bases). V lost 3 bases and J lost 4, with 11 bases in between. The CDR3 runs to 15 residues. Germline loops: CDR1 KGHDR, CDR2 SFDVKD. The CDR3 region has the DNA TGTGCCACCAGTGATACAGGGTTGAGCACCGGGGAGCTGTTTTTT. This gives the protein CATSDTGLSTGELFF.